These T cell receptor beta chains were read from a single sample in a study of blood T cell repertoires in COVID-19. TCRdb's copy holds only in-frame clones and misses some; the assay was immunoSEQ multiplex PCR. The data contain 110,000 to 150,000 clones, approximately 86% of them singletons. Sequencing was done on a sample of peripheral blood. The receptor set was obtained from a man aged 70-80 years with acute or convalescent COVID-19. The CDR3 runs from the conserved cysteine through the conserved F or W. A D gene is named only where the DNA matches it firmly. The size of a clone is reported for some rows only, either as once, few or many, or as a class for expanded clones.

j_gene	abundance	d_gene	v_gene	CDR3aa	CDR3nt
TRBJ2-5	.	.	TRBV2	CASTNRVETQYF	TGTGCCAGCACTAATAGAGTTGAGACCCAGTACTTC
TRBJ1-6	once	TRBD1	TRBV6-5	CASSSGTGPGSPLHF	TGTGCCAGCAGTTCCGGGACAGGGCCGGGTTCACCCCTCCACTTT
TRBJ2-7	.	.	TRBV29-1	CSVAGHAAYEQYF	TGCAGCGTTGCGGGACACGCAGCCTACGAGCAGTACTTC
TRBJ1-1	.	.	TRBV10-1	CASSESLNTEAFF	TGCGCCAGCAGTGAGTCCCTTAACACTGAAGCTTTCTTT
TRBJ2-1	.	.	TRBV9	CASSVDNREQFF	TGTGCCAGCAGCGTAGATAACAGAGAGCAGTTCTTC
TRBJ1-2	.	TRBD1	TRBV7-9	CASSLRTGDYGYTF	TGTGCCAGCAGCTTGAGGACAGGAGACTATGGCTACACCTTC
TRBJ1-1	.	TRBD1	TRBV11-2	CAGRQGMDTEAFF	TGTGCCGGTAGACAGGGGATGGACACTGAAGCTTTCTTT
TRBJ1-5	.	.	TRBV19	CATSRGGNQPQHF	TGTGCCACCTCCAGGGGAGGGAATCAGCCCCAGCATTTT
TRBJ2-2	.	.	TRBV5-8	CASSLGHGTNTGELFF	TGTGCCAGCAGCTTAGGTCACGGGACGAACACCGGGGAGCTGTTTTTT
TRBJ2-3	.	.	TRBV11-2	CASKLWGVTDTQYF	TGTGCCAGCAAGCTTTGGGGGGTCACAGATACGCAGTATTTT
TRBJ2-3	.	TRBD2	TRBV5-1	CASSLGLAGSTDTQYF	TGCGCCAGCAGCTTGGGACTAGCGGGTAGCACAGATACGCAGTATTTT
TRBJ2-3	few	TRBD1	TRBV6-1	CASSEKGQGLSSTDTQYF	TGTGCCAGCAGTGAAAAGGGACAGGGCCTTTCTAGCACAGATACGCAGTATTTT
TRBJ1-1	.	TRBD1	TRBV7-6	CASSLRTGNTEAFF	TGTGCCAGCAGCCTAAGGACAGGGAACACTGAAGCTTTCTTT
TRBJ2-7	.	TRBD1	TRBV3-1/TRBV3-2	CASSPLDRGGEQYF	TGTGCCAGCAGCCCCCTAGACAGGGGTGGCGAGCAGTACTTC
TRBJ1-5	.	.	TRBV19	CASTPREGADQPQHF	TGTGCCAGTACCCCCCGAGAAGGGGCGGATCAGCCCCAGCATTTT
TRBJ1-5	.	.	TRBV28	CASSLTDYSNQPQHF	TGTGCCAGCAGTCTTACAGACTATAGCAATCAGCCCCAGCATTTT
TRBJ2-3	.	.	TRBV5-1	CASSFAASSTDTQYF	TGCGCCAGCAGCTTCGCGGCTTCTAGCACAGATACGCAGTATTTT
TRBJ2-5	.	TRBD1	TRBV6-5	CASKGTAKETQYF	TGTGCCAGCAAGGGGACAGCTAAAGAGACCCAGTACTTC
TRBJ1-6	.	.	TRBV13	CASSFLQNNSPLHF	TGTGCCAGCAGCTTCTTACAGAACAATTCACCCCTCCACTTT
TRBJ2-7	few	TRBD1	TRBV7-9	CASSSVPGQGTHEQYF	TGTGCCAGCAGCTCCGTCCCGGGACAGGGCACACACGAGCAGTACTTC
TRBJ1-2	.	.	TRBV28	CASSPLPTYGYTF	TGTGCCAGCAGTCCTCTCCCGACTTATGGCTACACCTTC
TRBJ1-2	.	.	TRBV7-2	CASSERGGGNYGYTF	TGTGCCAGCAGCGAAAGGGGGGGCGGTAACTATGGCTACACCTTC
TRBJ1-2	.	.	TRBV4-1	CASSQVERGAPGGGYTF	TGCGCCAGCAGCCAAGTAGAGCGGGGCGCCCCGGGAGGTGGCTACACCTTC
TRBJ1-1	.	TRBD1	TRBV6-5	CASSPSGQENTEAFF	TGTGCCAGCAGCCCATCCGGACAGGAGAACACTGAAGCTTTCTTT
TRBJ2-7	.	TRBD1	TRBV5-1	CASSLDRGYEQYF	TGCGCCAGCAGCTTGGACAGGGGTTACGAGCAGTACTTC
TRBJ1-5	few	.	TRBV19	CASSMGRGSNQPQHF	TGTGCCAGTAGTATGGGGAGAGGAAGCAATCAGCCCCAGCATTTT
TRBJ1-5	.	.	TRBV30	CAWSEKQGRQPQHF	TGTGCCTGGAGTGAAAAACAGGGACGACAGCCCCAGCATTTT
TRBJ2-7	.	TRBD2	TRBV5-6	CASSPSVAGPREQYF	TGTGCCAGCAGCCCCTCGGTAGCGGGGCCGCGGGAGCAGTACTTC
TRBJ1-4	.	TRBD1	TRBV2	CASRAQGADEKLFF	TGTGCCAGCAGGGCACAGGGGGCCGATGAAAAACTGTTTTTT
TRBJ2-5	many	.	TRBV24-1	CATSMGHSQETQYF	TGTGCCACCAGTATGGGACATTCGCAAGAGACCCAGTACTTC
TRBJ1-4	once	.	TRBV27	CASSYQGYGEKLFF	TGTGCCAGCAGTTATCAGGGTTATGGTGAAAAACTGTTTTTT
TRBJ1-6	once	.	TRBV4-1	CASSRKDPDSSSSYNSPLHF	TGCGCCAGCAGCCGGAAGGATCCGGACTCTTCCAGCTCCTATAATTCACCCCTCCACTTT
TRBJ2-7	.	TRBD1	TRBV6-6	CASRSDRGPAYEQYF	TGTGCCAGCAGGAGTGACAGGGGGCCCGCCTACGAGCAGTACTTC
TRBJ1-2	.	TRBD1	TRBV2	CAGVTGGWNGYTF	TGTGCCGGCGTTACAGGGGGCTGGAATGGCTACACCTTC
TRBJ1-4	.	.	TRBV2	CASSEVWGGTNEKLFF	TGTGCCAGCAGTGAAGTCTGGGGAGGGACTAATGAAAAACTGTTTTTT
TRBJ2-7	.	TRBD1	TRBV18	CASSPRTGDHEQYF	TGTGCCAGCTCACCAAGGACAGGGGATCACGAGCAGTACTTC
TRBJ2-1	once	.	TRBV5-5	CASSSSGEPYNEQFF	TGTGCCAGCAGCTCCAGCGGAGAGCCTTACAATGAGCAGTTCTTC
TRBJ2-5	.	.	TRBV28	CASSVKETQYF	TGTGCCAGCAGTGTCAAAGAGACCCAGTACTTC
TRBJ2-3	.	.	TRBV27	CASSLGGPLADTQYF	TGTGCCAGCAGTTTAGGAGGGCCGCTCGCAGATACGCAGTATTTT
TRBJ2-1	.	TRBD2	TRBV30	CAWSGGTSGSTSYNEQFF	TGTGCCTGGAGTGGCGGGACTAGCGGGAGTACGTCCTACAATGAGCAGTTCTTC
TRBJ1-2	.	.	TRBV5-8	CASSLRVNYGYTF	TGTGCCAGCAGCTTGCGGGTTAACTATGGCTACACCTTC
TRBJ2-3	.	.	TRBV14	CASSQDKGQRGSTDTQYF	TGTGCCAGCAGCCAAGATAAGGGACAGCGGGGGTCCACAGATACGCAGTATTTT
TRBJ2-3	.	TRBD1	TRBV19	CASSPDRVGTDTQYF	TGTGCCAGTAGCCCCGACAGGGTTGGAACAGATACGCAGTATTTT
TRBJ2-2	.	.	TRBV2	CASSPQGAGTGELFF	TGTGCCAGCAGTCCACAGGGCGCAGGCACCGGGGAGCTGTTTTTT
TRBJ2-7	once	TRBD1	TRBV7-9	CASSPRDSSYEQYF	TGTGCCAGCAGCCCCAGGGACAGCTCCTACGAGCAGTACTTC